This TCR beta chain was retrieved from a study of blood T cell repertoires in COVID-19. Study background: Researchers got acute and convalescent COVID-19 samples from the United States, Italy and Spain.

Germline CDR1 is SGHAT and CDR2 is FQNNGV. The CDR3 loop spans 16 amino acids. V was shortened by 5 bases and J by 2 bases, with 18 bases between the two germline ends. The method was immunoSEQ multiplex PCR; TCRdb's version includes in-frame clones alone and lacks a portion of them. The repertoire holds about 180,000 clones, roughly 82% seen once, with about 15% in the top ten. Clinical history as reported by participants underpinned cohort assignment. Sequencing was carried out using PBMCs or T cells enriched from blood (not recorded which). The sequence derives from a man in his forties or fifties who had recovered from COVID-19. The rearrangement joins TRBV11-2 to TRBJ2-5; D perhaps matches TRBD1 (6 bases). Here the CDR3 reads CASSRGQPQGQETQYF. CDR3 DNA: TGTGCCAGCAGCAGAGGACAGCCGCAGGGTCAAGAGACCCAGTACTTC.